The 23 T cell receptor beta chains given below trace back to one sample, sequenced in a study of monozygotic twins with inflammatory bowel disease. With the 5' RACE reads reprocessed, TCRdb shows one record per CDR3 protein and no DNA. Recorded for this sample: approximately 200,000 distinct CDR3 sequences. Sample: blood. These receptors all stem from a human donor with ulcerative colitis or Crohn's disease, or a healthy co-twin of an affected twin (not recorded which).

The chain joins TRBV12-3 or TRBV12-4 to TRBJ1-1; with no DNA, the TCRdb D assignment of TRBD1 cannot be verified. This CDR3 region has 16 residues. The CDR3 protein is CASLIAGGGRNTEAFF.

This sequence joins TRBV5-1 and TRBJ2-1; TCRdb outputs TRBD1, but without DNA this stays unchecked. The CDR3 has 13 residues. Germline V gives CDR1 SGHRS, CDR2 YFSETQ. The CDR3 loop reads CASSDPGGNEQFF.

This sequence joins TRBV20-1 and TRBJ1-5; TCRdb names TRBD1, which stays unverified in the absence of DNA. CDR3 length: 15 residues. Germline V CDR1 and CDR2: DFQATT, SNEGSKA (reference sequence). CDR3 sequence: CSASYTGEGNQPQHF.

This sequence joins TRBV7-2 and TRBJ1-2; the TCRdb call, TRBD1, lacks DNA for checking. The CDR3 contains 15 residues. Germline V gene sequence: CDR1 SGHTA, CDR2 FQGNSA. The chain's CDR3 is CASSSTPTRQFGYTF. Complete variable domain (other parts from reference TRBV7-2 and TRBJ1-2): GAGVSQSPSNKVTEKGKDVELRCDPISGHTALYWYRQSLGQGLEFLIYFQGNSAPDKSGLPSDRFSAERTGGSVSTLTIQRTQQEDSAVYLCASSSTPTRQFGYTFGSGTRLTVV.

The V and J genes are TRBV5-1 and TRBJ1-2; TCRdb names TRBD1, which stays unverified in the absence of DNA. Germline values: CDR1 SGHRS, CDR2 YFSETQ. This CDR3 region has 14 residues. The CDR3 sequence: CASSFGDRDYGYTF.

The chain links TRBV27 to TRBJ2-7; with no DNA, the TCRdb D assignment of TRBD1 cannot be verified. Looked up from germline, CDR1 is MNHEY and CDR2 is SMNVEV (reference sequence). The CDR3 runs to 12 residues. The CDR3 sequence: CASSHSRGEQYF.

This chain connects TRBV28 to TRBJ2-3; the TCRdb call, TRBD1, lacks DNA for checking. The germline V gene has CDR1 MDHEN and CDR2 SYDVKM. The CDR3 length is 14 residues. CDR3 sequence: CASSFGGATPTQYF.

This chain uses TRBV7-9 with TRBJ2-7; TCRdb outputs TRBD1, but without DNA this stays unchecked. Per germline, CDR1 SEHNR and CDR2 FQNEAQ (reference sequence). The CDR3 covers 15 residues. CDR3 loop: CASSSPWGLSYEQYF.

The V gene is TRBV29-1, the J gene TRBJ2-7; with no DNA, the TCRdb D assignment of TRBD2 cannot be verified. Germline CDR1 is SQVTM and CDR2 is ANQGSEA. The CDR3 extends over 14 amino acids. The CDR3 reads CSVVFGVGGYEQYF.

V usage is TRBV5-1 and J usage is TRBJ2-2; TCRdb picks TRBD1, but there is no DNA to check that call. The CDR3 totals 15 residues. Germline CDR1 and CDR2: SGHRS and YFSETQ. Here the CDR3 reads CASSPGQPGAGELFF.

The chain uses TRBV20-1 and TRBJ2-5; lacking DNA, the TRBD2 call made by TCRdb goes unchecked. CDR1 and CDR2 from the germline V gene are DFQATT and SNEGSKA (reference sequence). CDR3 length equals 15 residues. CDR3 in amino acids: CSARAEGRAWETQYF.

CDR3: CAVGYGTGAEQYF. The chain couples TRBV6-5 to TRBJ2-7; TCRdb lists TRBD1, though no DNA is available to test this call. The CDR3 is 13 residues long. Germline CDR1 reads MNHEY; CDR2 reads SVGAGI.

The rearrangement uses TRBV18 and TRBJ1-4. The CDR3 runs to 14 residues. Germline CDR1 reads KGHSH; CDR2 reads LQKENI. CDR3 residues: CASSPERYNEKLFF. The full variable domain, rest sourced from reference TRBV18 and TRBJ1-4, is NAGVMQNPRHLVRRRGQEARLRCSPMKGHSHVYWYRQLPEEGLKFMVYLQKENIIDESGMPKERFSAEFPKEGPSILRIQQVVRGDSAAYFCASSPERYNEKLFFGSGTQLSVL.

The J gene is TRBJ2-7, the V gene TRBV7-2; TCRdb calls TRBD2, which cannot be checked without DNA. Germline values: CDR1 SGHTA, CDR2 FQGNSA. The CDR3 spans 16 residues. CDR3 sequence reads: CASSQRTSGGGYEQYF.

The rearrangement joins TRBV20-1 to TRBJ2-2; the D gene TCRdb calls, TRBD2, cannot be checked with no DNA. Germline V CDR1 and CDR2: DFQATT, SNEGSKA (reference sequence). The CDR3 covers 15 residues. The CDR3 sequence: CSASHGRVNTGELFF.

The rearrangement links TRBV20-1 to TRBJ2-1; checking the TCRdb D call of TRBD1 is not possible without DNA. This CDR3 is 15 amino acids long. In germline, CDR1 is DFQATT, CDR2 SNEGSKA (reference sequence). CDR3 protein: CSASVPNRGGNEQFF.

V usage is TRBV11-2 and J usage is TRBJ2-7. Per the germline V gene, CDR1 is SGHAT and CDR2 is FQNNGV. CDR3 length: 14 residues. The CDR3 spells CASTTTYPSYEQYF.

The CDR3 region is CASSLRMGYEQYF. V usage is TRBV7-9 and J usage is TRBJ2-7. The CDR3 totals 13 residues. Germline values: CDR1 SEHNR, CDR2 FQNEAQ (reference sequence).

This chain connects TRBV9 to TRBJ1-1; the TCRdb D gene call, TRBD1, has no DNA to confirm it. The CDR3 totals 14 residues. CDR1 and CDR2 (germline): SGDLS, YYNGEE. CDR3 sequence reads: CASSVDRSNTEAFF.

This chain connects TRBV21-1 to TRBJ2-3; TCRdb's D call of TRBD1 is untestable without DNA. TRBV21-1 has pseudogene status. The CDR3 is 16 amino acids. The CDR3 protein is CASSPAGERGTDTQYF.

J is TRBJ1-1 and V is TRBV15. The CDR3 totals 17 residues. Germline V gives CDR1 LNHNV, CDR2 YYDKDF (reference sequence). The CDR3 here is CATSSAFRVGEGTEAFF.

V usage is TRBV6-1 and J usage is TRBJ2-5; the D call from TCRdb, TRBD1, cannot be confirmed without DNA. The CDR3 is made up of 14 amino acids. Germline CDR1 reads MNHNS; CDR2 reads SASEGT. The CDR3 spells CATYSQGVQETQYF.

The chain joins TRBV27 to TRBJ2-3; TCRdb's D call of TRBD2 is untestable without DNA. Looked up from germline, CDR1 is MNHEY and CDR2 is SMNVEV (reference sequence). The CDR3 covers 13 residues. This chain's CDR3 is CASSFGGRDTQYF.